The rows below give T cell receptor beta chains drawn from one sample of a study of OX40 agonist ivuxolimab in advanced cancers. Profiling relied on immunoSEQ multiplex PCR, and the TCRdb table lists in-frame clones only, not all of them. Among approximately 50,000 clones listed, 79% were seen once. Sample: CD4+ or CD8+ T cells sorted from blood, taken in a trial of the OX40 agonist ivuxolimab. These TCRs come from an adult with an advanced solid tumor such as melanoma, head and neck, liver or kidney cancer. The CDR3 runs from the conserved cysteine through the conserved F or W. D genes are given only for firm matches. A row's size may be missing; if present it is once, few, many or a size class.

.	.	TRBV27	TRBJ1-5	TGTGCCAGCAGTTTAAACAATCAGCCCCAGCATTTT	CASSLNNQPQHF
.	.	TRBV19	TRBJ1-5	TGTGCCAGTAGGGAAGGGAGGGGAGGACAGCCCCAGCATTTT	CASREGRGGQPQHF
.	.	TRBV11-2	TRBJ1-1	TGTGCCAGCACCGCAAAGCGGGACACTGAAGCTTTCTTT	CASTAKRDTEAFF
.	.	TRBV6-6	TRBJ1-5	TGTGCCAGCAGTTACCCCCCGGACGGTCAACAGCATTTT	CASSYPPDGQQHF
.	.	TRBV18	TRBJ2-2	TGTGCCAGCCGCGGCAACCCAATAAACACCGGGGAGCTGTTTTTT	CASRGNPINTGELFF
once	.	TRBV6-5	TRBJ1-2	TGTGCCAGCAGTGAACTCGGCTATGGCTACACCTTC	CASSELGYGYTF
.	.	TRBV7-2	TRBJ2-1	TGTGCCAGCACCCCACAAGGGACGTCAGCCTACAATGAGCAGTTCTTC	CASTPQGTSAYNEQFF
.	TRBD1	TRBV19	TRBJ2-7	TGTGCCAGTAGCGCGACAGGGGACCCTAAGGACTACGAGCAGTACTTC	CASSATGDPKDYEQYF
.	TRBD2	TRBV11-2	TRBJ2-1	TGTGCCAGCAGCTTTAGGGGGGGACTAGCGAATAATGAGCAGTTCTTC	CASSFRGGLANNEQFF
.	.	TRBV19	TRBJ2-7	TGTGCCAGTAGTCGGACTAGCGGACGACAGGGGGACGAGCAGTACTTC	CASSRTSGRQGDEQYF
.	TRBD2	TRBV15	TRBJ2-1	TGTGCCACCAGCTCGGCAGGGCTAGCGGGAGGCATATCCTCCTACAATGAGCAGTTCTTC	CATSSAGLAGGISSYNEQFF
.	.	TRBV4-3	TRBJ2-1	TGCGCCAGCAGCCAAGATTTTGGCACGTCGCAGTTCTTC	CASSQDFGTSQFF
.	.	TRBV6-1	TRBJ1-2	TGTGCCAGCAGTGAGCGGGGGACACCCTATGGCTACACCTTC	CASSERGTPYGYTF
.	.	TRBV7-3	TRBJ2-1	TGTGCCAGCAGTTGGGACGCGGACAATGAGCAGTTCTTC	CASSWDADNEQFF
.	.	TRBV7-2	TRBJ1-1	TGTGCCAGCAGCTTCGGCGCCAGCACTGAAGCTTTCTTT	CASSFGASTEAFF
.	TRBD1	TRBV7-2	TRBJ1-3	TGTGCCAGCAGCTTAGGGGGACAGAGCTCTGGAAACACCATATATTTT	CASSLGGQSSGNTIYF
.	.	TRBV29-1	TRBJ1-1	TGCAGCGTTGAACTTGTTAGGGGGAACACTGAAGCTTTCTTT	CSVELVRGNTEAFF
.	.	TRBV5-6	TRBJ2-1	TGTGCCAGCAGCTTGCGTCGCTTGGGGAGAGTCAATGAGCAGTTCTTC	CASSLRRLGRVNEQFF
.	.	TRBV28	TRBJ2-7	TGTGCCAGCAGTTTCCAGGGCTACGAGCAGTACTTC	CASSFQGYEQYF
.	TRBD2	TRBV11-2	TRBJ2-1	TGTGCCAGCAGCTTAGCAGGTAGCGGGATGAGTGAGCAGTTCTTC	CASSLAGSGMSEQFF
once	.	TRBV14	TRBJ1-1	TGTGCCAGCAGCCGAGACATGGCCTACACTGAAGCTTTCTTT	CASSRDMAYTEAFF
.	.	TRBV6-5	TRBJ1-1	TGTGCCAGCAGTTACGAGGGGGTGACTGAAGCTTTCTTT	CASSYEGVTEAFF
.	TRBD1	TRBV4-3	TRBJ1-2	TGCGCCAGCAGACCAGCCAGGGGGCGAGGAGGCTACACCTTC	CASRPARGRGGYTF
once	.	TRBV19	TRBJ1-1	TGTGCCAGTAGGATCGGTGACCGTAACACTGAAGCTTTCTTT	CASRIGDRNTEAFF
.	TRBD2	TRBV13	TRBJ2-7	TGTGCCAGCAGCTTAGGACTAGCGGCCTCCTACGAGCAGTACTTC	CASSLGLAASYEQYF
.	TRBD2	TRBV5-1	TRBJ2-2	TGCGCCAGCAGCCTGACTAGCGGGAGGGCCGGGGAGCTGTTTTTT	CASSLTSGRAGELFF
.	TRBD1	TRBV6-5	TRBJ2-5	TGTGCCAGCAGTACAGGGGCTCGGATAGAGACCCAGTACTTC	CASSTGARIETQYF